The 23 T cell receptor beta chains reported below all come from one sample, sequenced in a study of blood T cells in healthy people across ages. A sample-barcoded 5' primer and a J-beta primer mix were used in a second PCR of roughly 6 to 11 cycles. Using its own MiXCR run on the 5' RACE reads, TCRdb lists one record per CDR3 protein. The sample shows approximately 900,000 distinct CDR3 sequences, 48% of them seen only once. The specimen sequenced was blood. Source of these receptors: a man younger than 40 in good health.

For this clonotype: Compared with germline, one end of the junction differs, possibly owing to a read error. V gene TRBV7-7 combines with J gene TRBJ2-3; tentative D call: TRBD2 (6 bases). This CDR3 region has 13 residues. Germline V CDR1 and CDR2: SSHAT, FNYEAQ (reference sequence). The CDR3 DNA reads as TGTGCTAGCAGCGCGGCGCGGGGTGATACGCAGTATTTT. Its translation is CASSAARGDTQYF.

As regards this clonotype: This could be a read error, since a much larger clone is one nucleotide away. The chain links TRBV7-2 to TRBJ2-3; possible D gene TRBD1, 5 bases. The CDR3 consists of 16 residues. Germline V gene sequence: CDR1 SGHTA, CDR2 FQGNSA. As DNA, the CDR3 is TGTGTCAGCAGCCTCAGTCCAGCAGGGAATACAGATACGCAGTATTTT. Protein: CVSSLSPAGNTDTQYF.

The table lists this clonotype with a few counts. J is TRBJ2-7 and V is TRBV4-1; TRBD2 aligns across 14 bases. CDR3 length: 16 residues. CDR1 MGHRA and CDR2 YSYEKL come from the germline V gene. V trimming: 1 base; J trimming: 4 bases; junction bases outside the gene matches: 3. The CDR3 sequence: CASSQGLAGGSYEQYF. The CDR3 nucleotides read TGCGCCAGCAGCCAAGGACTAGCGGGGGGGTCATACGAGCAGTACTTC.

The chain recombines TRBV18 with TRBJ1-2, with D unresolved. V lost 3 bases and J lost 6, with 8 bases in between. CDR3 length: 12 residues. Per the germline V gene, CDR1 is KGHSH and CDR2 is LQKENI. Here the CDR3 reads CASSPDIHGYTF. The DNA for the CDR3 is TGTGCCAGCTCACCCGATATCCATGGCTACACCTTC.

This clonotype was counted between two and nine times. This sequence joins TRBV12-3 or TRBV12-4 and TRBJ2-4; TRBD2 aligns across 10 bases. This CDR3 comprises 18 residues. V dropped 5 bases and J dropped 0; count of bases not matched to a gene: 10. This CDR3 is CASSPGTSVVLAKNIQYF. The CDR3, as DNA: TGTGCCAGCAGTCCCGGGACTAGCGTAGTCCTAGCCAAAAACATTCAGTACTTC.

A remark on this clonotype: This may be a read error, as it is one base from a much larger clone. The rearrangement joins TRBV15 to TRBJ2-5, with TRBD1 identical over 9 bases. This CDR3 is built from 15 residues. Trimming took 5 bases from V and 4 from J; bases not matched to a gene: 8. Germline V gives CDR1 LNHNV, CDR2 YYDKDF (reference sequence). The DNA for the CDR3 is TGTGCCACCAGCGTGACAGGGGGAATTCCAGAGACCCAGTACTTC. Translated, it gives CATSVTGGIPETQYF.

This chain connects TRBV12-3 or TRBV12-4 to TRBJ2-3; D might be TRBD2 (7 bases). This CDR3 spans 16 amino acids. The V end lost 3 bases, the J end lost 2 bases, and 15 bases lay between the germline ends. CDR3 amino acids: CASSFSAGALTDTQYF. The CDR3 DNA follows: TGTGCCAGCAGTTTTTCCGCGGGGGCGCTCACAGATACGCAGTATTTT.

This clonotype was detected only a few times. V gene TRBV12-3 or TRBV12-4 combines with J gene TRBJ1-6; perhaps TRBD1 as D (6 bases). The CDR3 runs 13 residues. Trimming removed 9 bases from V and 7 bases from J, with 13 bases in between. CDR3 protein: CASQGHQNSPLHF. DNA for the CDR3: TGTGCCAGTCAGGGACATCAAAATTCACCCCTCCACTTT.

The V call is TRBV28, the J call TRBJ2-3; no reliable D call. The CDR3 runs 14 residues. Germline V gene sequence: CDR1 MDHEN, CDR2 SYDVKM. V was shortened by 3 bases and J by 1 base, with 8 bases between the two germline ends. CDR3 bases: TGTGCCAGCAGTTTTTTGTCAGGCACAGATACGCAGTATTTT. It translates to CASSFLSGTDTQYF.

The genes are TRBV6-5 and TRBJ1-2; TRBD1 is a possible D gene (6 bases). Germline V lookup: CDR1 MNHEY, CDR2 SVGAGI. There are 11 residues in the CDR3. The V end was cut by 5 bases, the J end by 12 bases, with 13 bases between. The CDR3 reads CASSTGGRDTF. The DNA of the CDR3 is TGTGCCAGCAGTACTGGGGGCCGGGACACCTTC.

The chain combines TRBV4-2 with TRBJ2-3; the D is unclear. Looked up from germline, CDR1 is LGHNA and CDR2 is YNFKEQ. The CDR3 has 16 residues. V shed 3 bases and J shed 0 bases, with 13 bases lying between them. The CDR3 DNA reads TGTGCCAGCAGCCACCCCGGCGGAGCGAGCACAGATACGCAGTATTTT. Translated: CASSHPGGASTDTQYF.

This clonotype appeared a few times. The chain has TRBV20-1 and TRBJ1-6; 9 bases match TRBD1. The CDR3 loop spans 20 amino acids. Germline V lookup: CDR1 DFQATT, CDR2 SNEGSKA (reference sequence). The ends lost 2 bases at V and 1 base at J; junction bases unmatched: 15. CDR3 loop: CSARPGDREYGTSYNSPLHF. The CDR3, as DNA: TGCAGTGCTAGACCCGGGGACAGGGAATATGGAACTTCCTATAATTCACCCCTCCACTTT.

This clonotype occurred a few times. The chain carries TRBV12-3 or TRBV12-4 and TRBJ2-1, with D possibly being TRBD2 (5 bases). The CDR3 length is 16 residues. Trimming took off 6 bases at V and 8 bases at J, with 23 bases between the two ends. Written as DNA, the CDR3 is TGTGCCAGCAGGACTAAACAGTTGCTCCCTCGGGATGAGCAGTTCTTC. Translated: CASRTKQLLPRDEQFF.

The CDR3 here is CASSLEFGDHNEQFF. CDR3 DNA: TGTGCCAGCAGCTTAGAGTTTGGGGACCACAATGAGCAGTTCTTC. The V gene is TRBV13, the J gene TRBJ2-1; D might be TRBD1 or TRBD2, each matching 5 bases. The CDR3 has 15 amino acids. V was trimmed by 1 base and J by 5 bases, leaving 12 bases between them. Germline V lookup: CDR1 PRHDT, CDR2 FYEKMQ (reference sequence).

This clonotype was counted a few times. The chain carries TRBV4-3 and TRBJ1-2, with a possible D match to TRBD1 (5 bases). The germline V gene encodes CDR1 LGHNA and CDR2 YSLEER. The CDR3 spans 14 residues. The V end lost 4 bases, the J end lost 7 bases, and 16 bases lay between the germline ends. Here the CDR3 reads CASSRAPGVGGYTF. Written as DNA, the CDR3 is TGCGCCAGCAGCCGAGCCCCGGGGGTTGGTGGCTACACCTTC.

The V call is TRBV3-1, the J call TRBJ2-7; D may be TRBD2 (6 bases). The germline CDR1 and CDR2 sequences are LGHDT and YNNKEL (reference sequence). The CDR3 length is 16 residues. Trimming stripped 2 bases from V and 2 bases from J, with 16 bases between. CDR3 sequence (DNA): TGTGCCAGCAGCCAACAACAAGGGACTTCCCCCTACGAGCAGTACTTC. Protein product: CASSQQQGTSPYEQYF.

The chain combines TRBV20-1 with TRBJ2-3, with 14 nucleotides matching TRBD2. In germline, CDR1 is DFQATT, CDR2 SNEGSKA (reference sequence). The CDR3 has 17 residues. The CDR3 loop reads CSQAGTSGGSVTDTQYF. For the CDR3, the DNA is TGCAGCCAAGCCGGGACTAGCGGGGGCTCCGTCACAGATACGCAGTATTTT.

The rearrangement uses TRBV20-1 and TRBJ2-1, with 10 bases identical to TRBD2. Germline lookup yields CDR1 DFQATT and CDR2 SNEGSKA (reference sequence). The CDR3 is 17 amino acids. Trimming removed 0 bases from V and 8 bases from J; junction bases left unmatched: 13. CDR3 DNA sequence: TGCAGTGCTAGAGATCCCCCTAAGCGGGGGGGCCGCTATGAGCAGTTCTTC. Translation: CSARDPPKRGGRYEQFF.

The rearrangement links TRBV4-1 to TRBJ1-5, with a weak D call TRBD1 (5 bases). Germline CDR1 MGHRA, CDR2 YSYEKL. The CDR3 has 17 amino acids. The V end lost 3 bases, the J end lost 0 bases, and 15 bases lay between the germline ends. The CDR3 region has the DNA TGCGCCAGCAGCCACACCAATGCCGGGGCTAGCAATCAGCCCCAGCATTTT. Residues: CASSHTNAGASNQPQHF.

This clonotype has more than one count but fewer than ten. The chain employs TRBV29-1 and TRBJ1-4; the match to TRBD1 covers 9 bases. The length of the CDR3 is 14 residues. V lost 7 bases, J lost 6 bases, and 9 bases stayed unmatched. CDR1 and CDR2 (germline): SQVTM, ANQGSEA. The DNA of the CDR3 is TGCAGCGCCGAGGGGACAGGGTATGATGAAAAACTGTTTTTT. Protein product: CSAEGTGYDEKLFF.

The rearrangement links TRBV5-1 to TRBJ2-7, with D possibly TRBD2 on 5 matching bases. Germline CDR1 SGHRS, CDR2 YFSETQ. Trimming took 4 bases from V and 7 from J, leaving 18 bases between them. This CDR3 spans 14 amino acids. The CDR3 nucleotides read TGCGCCAGCAGCGCCAACGACCCTAGCAATGAGCAGTACTTC. Translation: CASSANDPSNEQYF. The whole variable domain, filled in from reference TRBV5-1 and TRBJ2-7, reads KAGVTQTPRYLIKTRGQQVTLSCSPISGHRSVSWYQQTPGQGLQFLFEYFSETQRNKGNFPGRFSGRQFSNSRSEMNVSTLELGDSALYLCASSANDPSNEQYFGPGTRLTVT.

CDR3 DNA sequence: TGCAGCGTTGAAAGAGGGGGCAGCGAGCAGTACTTC. Protein product: CSVERGGSEQYF. The V and J genes are TRBV29-1 and TRBJ2-7; 7 bases map to TRBD1. Unmatched junction bases numbered 4, after V lost 2 bases and J lost 6 bases. The CDR3 length is 12 residues. In germline, CDR1 is SQVTM, CDR2 ANQGSEA.

The chain links TRBV4-1 to TRBJ1-5; maybe TRBD1 (6 bases). The V gene's germline CDR1 is MGHRA and CDR2 YSYEKL. The CDR3 totals 15 residues. V lost 0 bases and J lost 6, with 12 bases in between. The CDR3 sequence is CASSQEQGFRQPQHF. CDR3 sequence (DNA): TGCGCCAGCAGCCAAGAACAGGGCTTTCGTCAGCCCCAGCATTTT.